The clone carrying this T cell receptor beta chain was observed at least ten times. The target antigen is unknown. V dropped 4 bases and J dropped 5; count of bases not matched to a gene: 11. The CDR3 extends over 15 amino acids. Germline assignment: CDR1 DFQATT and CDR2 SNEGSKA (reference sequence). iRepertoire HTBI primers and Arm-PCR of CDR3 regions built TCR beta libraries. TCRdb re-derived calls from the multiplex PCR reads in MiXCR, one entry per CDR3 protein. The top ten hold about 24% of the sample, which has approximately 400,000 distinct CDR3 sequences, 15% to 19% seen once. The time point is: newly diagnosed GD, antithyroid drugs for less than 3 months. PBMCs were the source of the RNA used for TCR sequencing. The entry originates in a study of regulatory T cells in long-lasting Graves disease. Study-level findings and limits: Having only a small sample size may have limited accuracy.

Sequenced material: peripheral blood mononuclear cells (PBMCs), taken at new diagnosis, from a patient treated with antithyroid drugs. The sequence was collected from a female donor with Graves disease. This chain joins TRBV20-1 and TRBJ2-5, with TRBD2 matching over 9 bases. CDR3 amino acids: CSAIGTSPRRETQYF. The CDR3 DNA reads TGCAGTGCTATTGGGACTAGCCCCCGAAGGGAGACCCAGTACTTC.